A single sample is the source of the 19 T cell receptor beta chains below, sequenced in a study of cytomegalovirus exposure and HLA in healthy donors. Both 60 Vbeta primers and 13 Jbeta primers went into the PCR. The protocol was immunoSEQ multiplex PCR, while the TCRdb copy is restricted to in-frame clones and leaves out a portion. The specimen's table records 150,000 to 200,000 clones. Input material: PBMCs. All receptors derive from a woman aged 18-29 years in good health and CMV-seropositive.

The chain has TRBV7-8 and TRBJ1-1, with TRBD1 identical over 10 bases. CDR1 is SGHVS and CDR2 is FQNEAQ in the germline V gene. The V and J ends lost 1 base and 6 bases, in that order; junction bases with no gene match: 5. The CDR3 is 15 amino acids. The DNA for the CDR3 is TGTGCCAGCAGCTTAGTGTCTGGACAGGGGGCTGAAGCTTTCTTT. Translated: CASSLVSGQGAEAFF.

CDR3 in amino acids: CASSLQGAKNTEAFF. The CDR3, as DNA: TGTGCCAGTTCCCTACAGGGAGCTAAGAACACTGAAGCTTTCTTT. J is TRBJ1-1 and V is TRBV19; weak D call: TRBD1 (6 bases). V was shortened by 8 bases and J by 1 base, with 17 bases between the two germline ends. Germline assignment: CDR1 LNHDA and CDR2 SQIVND (reference sequence). The CDR3 totals 15 residues.

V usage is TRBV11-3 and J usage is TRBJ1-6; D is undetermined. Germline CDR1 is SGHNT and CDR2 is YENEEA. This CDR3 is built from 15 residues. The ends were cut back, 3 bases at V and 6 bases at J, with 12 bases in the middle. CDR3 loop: CASSFSQVGNSPLHF. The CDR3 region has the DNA TGTGCCAGCAGCTTCTCCCAGGTCGGTAATTCACCCCTCCACTTT.

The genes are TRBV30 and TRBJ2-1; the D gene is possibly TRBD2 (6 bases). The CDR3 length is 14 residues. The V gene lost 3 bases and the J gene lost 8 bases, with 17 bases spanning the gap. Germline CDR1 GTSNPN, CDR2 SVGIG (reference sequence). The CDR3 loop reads CAWRRTLGGDEQFF. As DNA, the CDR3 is TGTGCCTGGAGGAGAACCCTCGGGGGTGATGAGCAGTTCTTC.

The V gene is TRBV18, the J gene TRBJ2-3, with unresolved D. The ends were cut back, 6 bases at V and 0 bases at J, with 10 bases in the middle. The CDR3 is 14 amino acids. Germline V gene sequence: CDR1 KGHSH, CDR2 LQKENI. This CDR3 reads CASSPVISTDTQYF. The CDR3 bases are TGTGCCAGCTCCCCCGTAATTAGCACAGATACGCAGTATTTT.

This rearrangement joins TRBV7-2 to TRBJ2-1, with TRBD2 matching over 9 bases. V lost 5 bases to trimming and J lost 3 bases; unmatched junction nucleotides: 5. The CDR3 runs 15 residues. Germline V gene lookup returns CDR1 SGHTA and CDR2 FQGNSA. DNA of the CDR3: TGTGCCAGCAGCCAAAGCGGGGGGAGCTACAATGAGCAGTTCTTC. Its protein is CASSQSGGSYNEQFF.

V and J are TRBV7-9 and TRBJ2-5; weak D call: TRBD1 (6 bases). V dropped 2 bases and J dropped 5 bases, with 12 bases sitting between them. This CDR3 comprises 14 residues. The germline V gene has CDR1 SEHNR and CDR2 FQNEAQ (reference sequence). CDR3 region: CASSLQGFTETQYF. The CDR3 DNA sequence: TGTGCCAGCAGCTTACAGGGGTTCACGGAGACCCAGTACTTC.

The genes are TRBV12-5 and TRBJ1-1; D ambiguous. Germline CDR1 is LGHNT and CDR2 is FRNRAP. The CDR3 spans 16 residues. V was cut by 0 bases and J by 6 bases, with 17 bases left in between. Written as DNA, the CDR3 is TGTGCTAGTGGTTTGGTACTAAGGTCCAGAAGCGCTGAAGCTTTCTTT. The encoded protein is CASGLVLRSRSAEAFF. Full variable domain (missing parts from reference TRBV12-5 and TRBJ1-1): DARVTQTPRHKVTEMGQEVTMRCQPILGHNTVFWYRQTMMQGLELLAYFRNRAPLDDSGMPKDRFSAEMPDATLATLKIQPSEPRDSAVYFCASGLVLRSRSAEAFFGQGTRLTVV.

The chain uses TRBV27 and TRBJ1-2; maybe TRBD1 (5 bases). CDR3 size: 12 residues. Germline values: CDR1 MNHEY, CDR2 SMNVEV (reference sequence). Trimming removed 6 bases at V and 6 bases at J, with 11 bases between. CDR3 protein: CASRGQGHGYTF. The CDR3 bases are TGTGCCAGCAGGGGGCAGGGCCATGGCTACACCTTC.

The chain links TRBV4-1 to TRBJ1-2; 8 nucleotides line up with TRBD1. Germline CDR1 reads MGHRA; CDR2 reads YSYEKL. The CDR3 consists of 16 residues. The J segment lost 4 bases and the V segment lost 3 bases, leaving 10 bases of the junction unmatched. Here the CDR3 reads CASSHVGTGISYGYTF. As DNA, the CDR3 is TGCGCCAGCAGCCATGTCGGGACAGGAATCTCCTATGGCTACACCTTC.

The CDR3 DNA reads TGTGCCATCGGGGCATTCCATCAGCCCCAGCATTTT. This translates into CAIGAFHQPQHF. The chain combines TRBV10-3 with TRBJ1-5; TRBD1 is a possible D gene (5 bases). Germline lookup yields CDR1 ENHRY and CDR2 SYGVKD. This CDR3 region has 12 residues. Trimming took off 8 bases at V and 5 bases at J, with 10 bases between the two ends.

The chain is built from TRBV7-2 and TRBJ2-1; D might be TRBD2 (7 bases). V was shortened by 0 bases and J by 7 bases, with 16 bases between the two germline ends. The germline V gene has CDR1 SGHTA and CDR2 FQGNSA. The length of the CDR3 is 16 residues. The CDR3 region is CASSLASGGAGNEQFF. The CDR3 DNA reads TGTGCCAGCAGCTTAGCGAGTGGGGGGGCGGGGAATGAGCAGTTCTTC. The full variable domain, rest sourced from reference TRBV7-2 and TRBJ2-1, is GAGVSQSPSNKVTEKGKDVELRCDPISGHTALYWYRQSLGQGLEFLIYFQGNSAPDKSGLPSDRFSAERTGGSVSTLTIQRTQQEDSAVYLCASSLASGGAGNEQFFGPGTRLTVL.

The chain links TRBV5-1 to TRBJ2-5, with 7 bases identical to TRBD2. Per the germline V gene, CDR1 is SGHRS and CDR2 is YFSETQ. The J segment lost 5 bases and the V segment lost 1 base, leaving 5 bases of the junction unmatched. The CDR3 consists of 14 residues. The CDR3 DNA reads TGCGCCAGCAGCTTGCCGGGAGGCGTTGAGACCCAGTACTTC. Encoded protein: CASSLPGGVETQYF.

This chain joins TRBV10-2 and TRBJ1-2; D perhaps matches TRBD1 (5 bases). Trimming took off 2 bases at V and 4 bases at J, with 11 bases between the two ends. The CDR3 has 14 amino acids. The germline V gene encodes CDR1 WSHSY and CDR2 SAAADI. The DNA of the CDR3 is TGCGCCAGCAGTGAGCAGGGCACGCGCTATGGCTACACCTTC. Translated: CASSEQGTRYGYTF.

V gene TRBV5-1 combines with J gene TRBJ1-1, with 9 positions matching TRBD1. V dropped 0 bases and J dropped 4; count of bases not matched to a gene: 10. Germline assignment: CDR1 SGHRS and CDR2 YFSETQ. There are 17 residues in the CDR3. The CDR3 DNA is TGCGCCAGCAGCTTGGGGACCGGGACAGGGTTGAGCACTGAAGCTTTCTTT. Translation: CASSLGTGTGLSTEAFF.

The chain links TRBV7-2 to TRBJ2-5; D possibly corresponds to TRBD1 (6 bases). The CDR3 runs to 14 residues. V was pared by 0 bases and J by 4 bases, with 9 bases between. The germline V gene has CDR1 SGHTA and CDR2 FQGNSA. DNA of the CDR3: TGTGCCAGCAGCTTAGCCCAGGGGCGAGAGACCCAGTACTTC. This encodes CASSLAQGRETQYF. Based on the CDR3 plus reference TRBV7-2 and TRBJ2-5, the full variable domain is GAGVSQSPSNKVTEKGKDVELRCDPISGHTALYWYRQSLGQGLEFLIYFQGNSAPDKSGLPSDRFSAERTGGSVSTLTIQRTQQEDSAVYLCASSLAQGRETQYFGPGTRLLVL.

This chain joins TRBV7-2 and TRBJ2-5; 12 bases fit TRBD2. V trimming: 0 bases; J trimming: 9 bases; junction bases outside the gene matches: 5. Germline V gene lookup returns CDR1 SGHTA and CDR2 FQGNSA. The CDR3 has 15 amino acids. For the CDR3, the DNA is TGTGCCAGCAGCTTAGCGACTGGACTAGCGGGGCCCCAGTACTTC. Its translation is CASSLATGLAGPQYF.

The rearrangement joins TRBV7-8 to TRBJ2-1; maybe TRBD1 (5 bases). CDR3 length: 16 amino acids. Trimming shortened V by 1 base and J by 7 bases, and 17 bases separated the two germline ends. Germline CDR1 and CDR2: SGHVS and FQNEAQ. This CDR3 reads CASSLEPGRSRNEQFF. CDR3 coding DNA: TGTGCCAGCAGCTTAGAGCCAGGGCGATCGAGGAATGAGCAGTTCTTC.

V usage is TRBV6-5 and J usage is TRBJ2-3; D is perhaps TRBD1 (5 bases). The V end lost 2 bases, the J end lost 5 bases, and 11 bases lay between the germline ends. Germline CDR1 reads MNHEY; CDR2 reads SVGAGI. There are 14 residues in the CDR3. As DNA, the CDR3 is TGTGCCAGCAGTTACCAAGGGGCAGGAGATACGCAGTATTTT. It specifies CASSYQGAGDTQYF.